Listed here is a single TCR beta chain. These data originate in a study of blood T cell repertoires in COVID-19. Study context: PBMCs, B-cell-depleted T cells, or T cells were the source of the cDNA or gDNA that made up the material.

Clones were read by immunoSEQ multiplex PCR, and TCRdb kept only the in-frame ones, dropping some. The sample includes some 56,000 clones, 65% to 85% of them seen just once. The sequenced sample consisted of peripheral blood. This TCR derives from a man aged 60-69 years with acute or convalescent COVID-19.

DNA for the CDR3: TGTGCCAGCAGTCGAGCGGGGCTAGGGTACGAGCAGTACTTC. This gives the protein CASSRAGLGYEQYF. This rearrangement joins TRBV7-8 to TRBJ2-7; 7 bases align to TRBD2. Germline V gene lookup returns CDR1 SGHVS and CDR2 FQNEAQ. The CDR3 extends over 14 amino acids. Unmatched junction bases numbered 9, after V lost 6 bases and J lost 4 bases.